These 14 T cell receptor beta chains were all obtained from the same sample, sequenced in a study of tumor-infiltrating lymphocytes in primary liver carcinoma. TCR beta cDNA was made from approximately 500 ng total RNA with a constant-region primer. Modified slightly, ARM-PCR produced TCR beta libraries over three nested multiplex PCR rounds. The study ran its first two PCR rounds for roughly 10 cycles each, using TRBV1-TRBV30 forward primers and a C-beta reverse primer. TCRdb redid the calling of the multiplex PCR reads with MiXCR, one entry per CDR3 protein. The sample has tens of thousands of distinct CDR3 sequences, roughly 77% seen once; the top ten hold more than 35%. Co-extracted RNA and DNA came from roughly 20-30 mg of unsorted bulk tissue. The specimen was tumor-adjacent normal liver tissue. Every receptor here comes from a woman aged 30 to 39 with primary liver carcinoma and hepatitis B virus infection.

About this clonotype itself: A read error may account for a junction end that differs from germline. This chain links TRBV29-1 with TRBJ2-6; the D call may be TRBD1 or TRBD2 (5 bases each). Germline CDR1 SQVTM, CDR2 ANQGSEA. The CDR3 is 18 residues long. The CDR3 here is CSVQRRPNGAFGANVLTF. DNA for the CDR3: TGCAGCGTGCAAAGGCGGCCTAACGGGGCTTTCGGGGCCAACGTCCTGACCTTC.

Comments on this clonotype: A read error may produce the germline difference seen at one junction end. The chain employs TRBV29-1 and TRBJ2-7, with 7 bases lining up with TRBD2. Germline CDR1 SQVTM, CDR2 ANQGSEA. The CDR3 runs to 14 residues. The CDR3 nucleotides read TGCAGCGCTGAACACCGGGACTATCCTACCGAGCAGTACTTC. Protein product: CSAEHRDYPTEQYF.

Concerning this clonotype itself: No conserved phenylalanine or tryptophan is present at the end of the CDR3, so a read error is the likely explanation. The chain joins TRBV4-2 to TRBJ2-3, with 13 bases lining up with TRBD2. The CDR3 consists of 16 residues. Germline loops: CDR1 LGHNA, CDR2 YNFKEQ. The chain's CDR3 is CASSQRTSGSGDTQYS. CDR3 DNA sequence: TGTGCCAGCAGCCAAAGGACTAGCGGGAGTGGAGATACACAGTATTCT.

This chain joins TRBV11-1 and TRBJ1-1, with D uncertain. CDR3 size: 15 residues. Germline CDR1 reads SGHAT; CDR2 reads FQDESV (reference sequence). Trimming left V 10 bases short and J 0 bases short, with 18 bases between. The CDR3 DNA reads TGTGCCAACAGTCCCCGGACGGTCATGAACACTGAAGCTTTCTTT. Amino acid sequence: CANSPRTVMNTEAFF.

On this clonotype itself: The CDR3 ends on some other residue instead of the conserved phenylalanine or tryptophan, so this is likely a read error. No DNA is shown, since the ends of the CDR3 on it are uncertain; the CDR3 is the one TCRdb lists. The chain is built from TRBV12-5 and TRBJ2-1. The CDR3 is made up of 13 amino acids, end residues included. Germline CDR1 reads LGHNT; CDR2 reads FRNRAP. The CDR3: CASGLPGYNEQLL.

This clonotype has at least ten counts. The chain has TRBV5-1 and TRBJ2-3, with 9 bases aligning to TRBD1. Trimming took 4 bases from V and 4 from J; bases not matched to a gene: 10. There are 16 residues in the CDR3. Germline CDR1 is SGHRS and CDR2 is YFSETQ. The CDR3 sequence: CASSPGTGINSDTQYF. CDR3 DNA: TGCGCCAGCAGCCCAGGGACAGGGATCAATTCAGATACGCAGTATTTT.

In this sample, this clonotype turned up many times. The CDR3 reads CASSGTIQETQYF. In DNA, the CDR3 is TGTGCCAGCAGCGGGACCATCCAAGAGACCCAGTACTTC. The V gene is TRBV7-9, the J gene TRBJ2-5; D may be TRBD1 or TRBD2 (5 bases each). There are 13 residues in the CDR3. Trimming stripped 5 bases from V and 1 base from J, with 8 bases between. Germline V gene data show CDR1 as SEHNR and CDR2 as FQNEAQ (reference sequence).

Regarding this clonotype: A read error may produce the germline difference seen at one junction end. V and J are TRBV12-3 or TRBV12-4 and TRBJ2-4, with D maybe TRBD2 (6 bases). This CDR3 spans 14 amino acids. For the CDR3, the DNA is TGTGTCAGCAGCGTAAGGACCGGGGGAGACATTCAGTACTTC. Translating it yields CVSSVRTGGDIQYF.

With regard to this clonotype: This likely comes from a read error, as the CDR3 has no conserved phenylalanine or tryptophan at its end. The gene calls are TRBV5-6 and TRBJ2-2, with unresolved D. This CDR3 region has 15 residues. The germline V gene encodes CDR1 SGHDT and CDR2 YYEEEE. The CDR3 reads CVSSLAPSVTGELFI. The DNA for the CDR3 is TGTGTCAGTAGCTTGGCACCCAGTGTCACCGGGGAGCTGTTTATT.

The chain joins TRBV28 to TRBJ2-7, with TRBD2 matching over 13 bases. Looked up from germline, CDR1 is MDHEN and CDR2 is SYDVKM. The V segment lost 7 bases and the J segment 6 bases; nucleotides outside the gene matches: 3. The CDR3 is made up of 13 amino acids. The CDR3 reads CASNRTSGSEQYF. CDR3 DNA sequence: TGTGCCAGCAATCGGACTAGCGGGAGCGAGCAGTACTTC.

This clonotype has only one observation. This chain connects TRBV11-2 to TRBJ2-1, with TRBD2 identical over 8 bases. The V and J ends lost 11 bases and 11 bases, in that order; junction bases with no gene match: 23. CDR1 is SGHAT, CDR2 FQNNGV, per germline. CDR3 size: 16 residues. The CDR3 spells CAVSSSAAGGRNKQFF. The CDR3 DNA reads TGTGCCGTCAGCTCCTCGGCCGCGGGAGGTCGAAATAAGCAGTTCTTC.

With respect to this clonotype: The CDR3 ends on some other residue instead of the conserved phenylalanine or tryptophan, so this is likely a read error. The chain couples TRBV11-2 to TRBJ2-3; 8 positions match TRBD2. CDR1 SGHAT and CDR2 FQNNGV come from the germline V gene. The CDR3 sequence is 17 residues long. Written as DNA, the CDR3 is TGTGCCAGCAGCAGTCGAGGGAGCGGGAGCCTCACAGATACACAGTATTTA. This translates into CASSSRGSGSLTDTQYL.

As concerns this clonotype: A read error may produce the germline difference seen at one junction end. The rearrangement joins TRBV25-1 to TRBJ2-6; possibly TRBD1 for D (5 bases). The germline V gene has CDR1 MGHDK and CDR2 SYGVNS. The length of the CDR3 is 13 residues. CDR3 loop: CASRGSGATVLTF. The DNA for the CDR3 is TGTGCCAGCAGGGGGTCTGGGGCCACCGTCCTGACTTTC. Looking up the rest from reference TRBV25-1 and TRBJ2-6 gives the full variable domain: EADIYQTPRYLVIGTGKKITLECSQTMGHDKMYWYQQDPGMELHLIHYSYGVNSTEKGDLSSESTVSRIRTEHFPLTLESARPSHTSQYLCASRGSGATVLTFGAGSRLTVL.

Concerning this clonotype itself: A much bigger clone sits one base away, suggesting this may be a read error. The chain combines TRBV28 with TRBJ1-1, with unresolved D. The ends were cut back, 7 bases at V and 8 bases at J, with 17 bases in the middle. Germline CDR1 MDHEN, CDR2 SYDVKM. CDR3 length: 13 amino acids. The CDR3 is CASNWRVGGEAFF. CDR3 sequence (DNA): TGTGCCAGCAATTGGAGGGTTGGCGGAGAAGCTTTCTTT.